The 17 T cell receptor beta chains in this list originate from one sample, sequenced in a study of Ad26.COV2.S vaccination and SARS-CoV-2 variants. As to treatment: 19 received Ad26.COV2.S at low or high dose, single or two shots; five or six received placebo; per-sample allocation not given. Day 63 following the first vaccine or placebo injection was when the samples were taken. Sequencing was performed with immunoSEQ multiplex PCR; in TCRdb, only in-frame clones are kept and a portion is missing. Of about 480,000 clones in the sample, around 85% were seen once. Sequences were derived from peripheral blood, sampled in a trial of Ad26.COV2.S vaccine versus placebo. The receptors here all came from a person between 18 and 59 years old who received the Ad26.COV2.S COVID-19 vaccine or a placebo.

The rearrangement uses TRBV7-6 and TRBJ2-1; D perhaps matches TRBD1 (6 bases). V lost 1 base and J 4 bases, leaving 14 bases between the germline ends. This CDR3 comprises 16 residues. Germline V lookup: CDR1 SGHVS, CDR2 FNYEAQ. CDR3 DNA: TGTGCCAGCAGCTTAGACGGCCTAGGGGGATACAATGAGCAGTTCTTC. Protein sequence: CASSLDGLGGYNEQFF.

This clone appeared a few times. This rearrangement joins TRBV7-6 to TRBJ1-1, with 7 bases matching TRBD1. The ends lost 5 bases at V and 6 bases at J; junction bases unmatched: 12. This CDR3 contains 15 residues. Germline values: CDR1 SGHVS, CDR2 FNYEAQ. The CDR3 loop is CASSSSAPGGPEAFF. The DNA for the CDR3 is TGTGCCAGCAGCAGTAGCGCTCCAGGGGGGCCTGAAGCTTTCTTT. Using reference TRBV7-6 and TRBJ1-1 for the parts outside the CDR3, the full variable domain is GAGVSQSPRYKVTKRGQDVALRCDPISGHVSLYWYRQALGQGPEFLTYFNYEAQQDKSGLPNDRFSAERPEGSISTLTIQRTEQRDSAMYRCASSSSAPGGPEAFFGQGTRLTVV.

The chain joins TRBV5-1 to TRBJ1-5, with D unclear. The CDR3 consists of 14 residues. Germline CDR1 reads SGHRS; CDR2 reads YFSETQ. V was pared by 4 bases and J by 7 bases, with 15 bases between. CDR3 sequence (DNA): TGCGCCAGCAGCGCGGGATCGGGAGGGCAGCCCCAGCATTTT. Translated: CASSAGSGGQPQHF.

The V call is TRBV30, the J call TRBJ2-1; D gene unclear. Trimming left V 0 bases short and J 9 bases short, with 6 bases between. Germline lookup yields CDR1 GTSNPN and CDR2 SVGIG (reference sequence). The CDR3 sequence is 11 residues long. As DNA, the CDR3 is TGTGCCTGGAGTGTACGTTTTGAGCAGTTCTTC. Translating gives CAWSVRFEQFF.

This chain links TRBV11-2 with TRBJ2-1; TRBD2 aligns across 10 bases. Germline assignment: CDR1 SGHAT and CDR2 FQNNGV. V lost 5 bases and J lost 8; bases outside the gene matches: 9. The CDR3 runs to 15 residues. CDR3 sequence: CASSGRSGRADEQFF. The CDR3 DNA sequence: TGTGCCAGCAGCGGGCGAAGCGGGAGGGCCGATGAGCAGTTCTTC.

The gene calls are TRBV3-1 (or the pseudogene TRBV3-2) and TRBJ2-7, with 11 bases matching TRBD2. The germline gives CDR1 LGHDT, CDR2 YNNKEL (reference sequence). The CDR3 spans 17 residues. The J segment lost 0 bases and the V segment lost 4 bases, leaving 8 bases of the junction unmatched. The CDR3 is CASSLGTSGSFSYEQYF. In nucleotides, the CDR3 is TGTGCCAGCAGCCTGGGAACTAGCGGGAGTTTCTCCTACGAGCAGTACTTC.

The genes are TRBV24-1 and TRBJ1-1; no definite D call. Trimming removed 4 bases from V and 8 bases from J, with 13 bases in between. Germline assignment: CDR1 KGHDR and CDR2 SFDVKD. CDR3 length: 13 residues. For the CDR3, the DNA is TGTGCCACCAGTGACCCTCGGCAAGGGGAAGCTTTCTTT. It translates to CATSDPRQGEAFF.

The chain combines TRBV28 with TRBJ2-5; the match to TRBD2 covers 15 bases. The CDR3 runs 17 residues. CDR1 MDHEN and CDR2 SYDVKM come from the germline V gene. V was clipped by 6 bases and J by 4 bases; unmatched bases: 9. The CDR3 sequence: CASSTGGLAGGGETQYF. Here the CDR3 DNA reads TGTGCCAGCAGCACCGGAGGACTAGCGGGAGGGGGAGAGACCCAGTACTTC.

The V gene is TRBV27, the J gene TRBJ1-2; 10 nucleotides match TRBD1. The length of the CDR3 is 15 residues. The V gene end was trimmed by 4 bases and the J gene end by 6 bases; junction bases not matched to a gene: 8. Germline CDR1 and CDR2: MNHEY and SMNVEV (reference sequence). DNA of the CDR3: TGTGCCAGCAGTTCCTTCGACAGGGGGCTGGATGGCTACACCTTC. Translated: CASSSFDRGLDGYTF.

The gene calls are TRBV15 and TRBJ2-3, with 9 bases identical to TRBD2. Germline V gives CDR1 LNHNV, CDR2 YYDKDF (reference sequence). V was pared by 0 bases and J by 4 bases, with 5 bases of the junction left unmatched. The CDR3 totals 16 residues. CDR3 sequence: CATSRDGPSGADTQYF. CDR3 bases: TGTGCCACCAGCAGAGATGGGCCTAGCGGGGCAGATACGCAGTATTTT. The full variable domain, in which reference TRBV15 and TRBJ2-3 provide the parts outside the CDR3, is DAMVIQNPRYQVTQFGKPVTLSCSQTLNHNVMYWYQQKSSQAPKLLFHYYDKDFNNEADTPDNFQSRRPNTSFCFLDIRSPGLGDTAMYLCATSRDGPSGADTQYFGPGTRLTVL.

The chain employs TRBV12-3 or TRBV12-4 and TRBJ2-3; D not resolved. Trimming pared 5 bases from V and 6 bases from J, leaving 12 bases between. The CDR3 sequence is 13 residues long. This chain's CDR3 is CASSRTQADTQYF. CDR3 coding DNA: TGTGCCAGCAGTCGGACCCAGGCCGATACGCAGTATTTT.

The V and J genes are TRBV11-2 and TRBJ1-2, with 7 nucleotides matching TRBD1. The ends lost 4 bases at V and 1 base at J; junction bases unmatched: 12. CDR1 is SGHAT and CDR2 is FQNNGV in the germline V gene. The CDR3 extends over 17 amino acids. In DNA, the CDR3 is TGTGCCAGCAGCTCATTCTTACAGGGGAGGGGTAACTATGGCTACACCTTC. Its translation: CASSSFLQGRGNYGYTF. Variable domain in full (rest from reference TRBV11-2 and TRBJ1-2): EAGVAQSPRYKIIEKRQSVAFWCNPISGHATLYWYQQILGQGPKLLIQFQNNGVVDDSQLPKDRFSAERLKGVDSTLKIQPAKLEDSAVYLCASSSFLQGRGNYGYTFGSGTRLTVV.

The gene calls are TRBV5-4 and TRBJ1-2, with D uncertain. Trimming pared 0 bases from V and 6 bases from J, leaving 9 bases between. Germline V gene sequence: CDR1 SGHNT, CDR2 YYREEE (reference sequence). The CDR3 sequence is 13 residues long. The CDR3 coding sequence is TGTGCCAGCAGCTTGGTGGTAGGCCATGGCTACACCTTC. It specifies CASSLVVGHGYTF.

The chain carries TRBV11-1 and TRBJ1-3; D gene ambiguous. The V end was cut by 3 bases, the J end by 0 bases, with 9 bases between. The CDR3 extends over 15 amino acids. In germline, CDR1 is SGHAT, CDR2 FQDESV (reference sequence). In DNA form, the CDR3 reads TGTGCCAGCAGCTTGGGAAGGGCCTCTGGAAACACCATATATTTT. It translates to CASSLGRASGNTIYF.

The chain is built from TRBV27 and TRBJ2-2; D possibly corresponds to TRBD2 (6 bases). Looked up from germline, CDR1 is MNHEY and CDR2 is SMNVEV (reference sequence). The CDR3 is made up of 15 amino acids. Trimming removed 5 bases from V and 2 bases from J, with 12 bases in between. This CDR3 is CASSPVLANTGELFF. CDR3 sequence (DNA): TGTGCCAGCAGTCCCGTACTAGCCAACACCGGGGAGCTGTTTTTT.

The rearrangement links TRBV10-3 to TRBJ1-3; possibly TRBD1 for D (5 bases). V was pared by 4 bases and J by 0 bases, with 16 bases between. Germline CDR1 reads ENHRY; CDR2 reads SYGVKD. The CDR3 covers 17 residues. CDR3 region: CAISGMGGTSSGNTIYF. The DNA of the CDR3 is TGTGCCATCAGTGGCATGGGGGGTACGAGCTCTGGAAACACCATATATTTT.

CDR3 region: CASRRSGVLNEQFF. The CDR3, as DNA: TGTGCCAGCAGGCGGAGTGGGGTGTTAAATGAGCAGTTCTTC. The chain links TRBV6-5 to TRBJ2-1; D gene unclear. The germline V gene encodes CDR1 MNHEY and CDR2 SVGAGI. V gave up 6 bases and J gave up 7 bases, with 16 bases separating them. This CDR3 is built from 14 residues.